A selection of T cell receptor beta chains follows, all from one sample in a study of T cells in Graves' hyperthyroidism and ophthalmopathy. TCRdb itself ran the multiplex PCR reads through MiXCR, one entry per CDR3 protein. The sample holds 660,000 or so distinct CDR3 sequences, around 21% seen once. Sequenced sample: blood. These receptor sequences come from a man aged 25 to 40 with Graves' ophthalmopathy. Each CDR3 is given with its conserved first and last residue. A D gene is named only where the DNA matches it firmly. Clone size is stated in some rows and not others, as once, few, many or a class when expanded.

clone_size: few; v_call: TRBV6-2/TRBV6-3; j_call: TRBJ2-7; d_call: TRBD1; cdr3_nt: TGTGCCAGCAGCCAACAGGGGTTCACCTACGAGCAGTACTTC; cdr3_aa: CASSQQGFTYEQYF
clone_size: few; v_call: TRBV30; j_call: TRBJ2-7; d_call: -; cdr3_nt: TGTGCCTGGAGCCCCGCCCTGAAAACCTACGAGCAGTACTTC; cdr3_aa: CAWSPALKTYEQYF
clone_size: -; v_call: TRBV6-5; j_call: TRBJ2-6; d_call: TRBD1; cdr3_nt: TGTGCCAGCAGTTACGAACAGGGGGCGGGCGGGGCCAACGTCCTGACTTTC; cdr3_aa: CASSYEQGAGGANVLTF
clone_size: many; v_call: TRBV28; j_call: TRBJ1-1; d_call: -; cdr3_nt: TGTGCCAGCAGCTTCGTGAACACTGAAGCTTTCTTT; cdr3_aa: CASSFVNTEAFF
clone_size: few; v_call: TRBV24-1; j_call: TRBJ2-1; d_call: TRBD2; cdr3_nt: TGTGCCACCAGTGATTCGGCGGGAGGGCCATACAATGAGCAGTTCTTC; cdr3_aa: CATSDSAGGPYNEQFF
clone_size: -; v_call: TRBV5-6; j_call: TRBJ2-1; d_call: -; cdr3_nt: TGTGCCAGCAGCCGTTACATCCGGAGCTCCTACAATGAGCAGTTCTTC; cdr3_aa: CASSRYIRSSYNEQFF
clone_size: -; v_call: TRBV6-1; j_call: TRBJ2-5; d_call: -; cdr3_nt: TGTGCCAGCAGCTCACCGGTTGGTGGGGGCCAAGAGACCCAGTACTTC; cdr3_aa: CASSSPVGGGQETQYF
clone_size: -; v_call: TRBV6-1; j_call: TRBJ2-7; d_call: -; cdr3_nt: TGTGCCAGCAGTAACCGCCCGGGAGGGGGCCTCTCCGAGCAGTACTTC; cdr3_aa: CASSNRPGGGLSEQYF
clone_size: -; v_call: TRBV18; j_call: TRBJ2-7; d_call: TRBD1; cdr3_nt: TGTGCCAGCTCACAGGGCTCGGACAGGGGGTCCTACGAGCAGTACTTC; cdr3_aa: CASSQGSDRGSYEQYF
clone_size: many; v_call: TRBV7-2; j_call: TRBJ2-7; d_call: -; cdr3_nt: TGTGCCAGCAGCCGGGCCCCCTACGAGCAGTACTTC; cdr3_aa: CASSRAPYEQYF
clone_size: many; v_call: TRBV5-1; j_call: TRBJ1-2; d_call: -; cdr3_nt: TGCGCCAGCAGCCCGGGGGGAAATAATGGCTACACCTTC; cdr3_aa: CASSPGGNNGYTF
clone_size: few; v_call: TRBV5-1; j_call: TRBJ2-5; d_call: TRBD2; cdr3_nt: TGCGCCAGCAGCTTCGGACTAGCGGGAGTCGGGGGCGGGTTGGAGACCCAGTACTTC; cdr3_aa: CASSFGLAGVGGGLETQYF
clone_size: -; v_call: TRBV7-9; j_call: TRBJ2-5; d_call: -; cdr3_nt: TGTGCTAGCGGTTCTGAGGAGCGAGAGACCCAGTACTTC; cdr3_aa: CASGSEERETQYF
clone_size: -; v_call: TRBV20-1; j_call: TRBJ2-7; d_call: TRBD2; cdr3_nt: TGCAGTGCTAGAAACCCACTAGCGGGAGGGGACGAGCAGTACTTC; cdr3_aa: CSARNPLAGGDEQYF
clone_size: few; v_call: TRBV24-1; j_call: TRBJ1-2; d_call: -; cdr3_nt: TGTGCCACCAGTCCGGCCTGGGCAGCGTATGGCTACACCTTC; cdr3_aa: CATSPAWAAYGYTF
clone_size: once; v_call: TRBV19; j_call: TRBJ2-1; d_call: TRBD2; cdr3_nt: TGTGCCAGCTCCAGGACTAGCGGGCCAAGGAACTCCTACAATGAGCAGTTCTTC; cdr3_aa: CASSRTSGPRNSYNEQFF
clone_size: many; v_call: TRBV6-1; j_call: TRBJ1-2; d_call: TRBD1; cdr3_nt: TGTGCCAGCAGTGAAGTGGACAGGGAGGGTTATGGCTACACCTTC; cdr3_aa: CASSEVDREGYGYTF
clone_size: many; v_call: TRBV12-3/TRBV12-4; j_call: TRBJ1-5; d_call: -; cdr3_nt: TGTGCCAGCAGTGAGTGGCAGGATTATCAGCCCCAGCATTTT; cdr3_aa: CASSEWQDYQPQHF
clone_size: many; v_call: TRBV11-3; j_call: TRBJ2-1; d_call: TRBD2; cdr3_nt: TGTGCCAGCAGCTTGGGTCGGGAGGCGGATGAGCAGTTCTTC; cdr3_aa: CASSLGREADEQFF
clone_size: once; v_call: TRBV18; j_call: TRBJ2-3; d_call: -; cdr3_nt: TGTGCCAGCTCACCGGACCTATACACAGATACGCAGTATTTT; cdr3_aa: CASSPDLYTDTQYF
clone_size: -; v_call: TRBV25-1; j_call: TRBJ1-1; d_call: -; cdr3_nt: TGTGCCAGCAGTGATAAGGGAGGAGGCACTGAAGCTTTCTTT; cdr3_aa: CASSDKGGGTEAFF
clone_size: -; v_call: TRBV20-1; j_call: TRBJ1-1; d_call: -; cdr3_nt: TGCAGTGCTGATTTTTACACTGAAGCTTTCTTT; cdr3_aa: CSADFYTEAFF
clone_size: many; v_call: TRBV30; j_call: TRBJ1-1; d_call: -; cdr3_nt: TGTGCCTGGACCCACCCACGGCAGGCTGAAGCTTTCTTT; cdr3_aa: CAWTHPRQAEAFF
clone_size: many; v_call: TRBV3-1; j_call: TRBJ2-5; d_call: -; cdr3_nt: TGTGCCAGCAGCCCCTGGCGGGACCAAGAGACCCAGTACTTC; cdr3_aa: CASSPWRDQETQYF
clone_size: -; v_call: TRBV3-1; j_call: TRBJ1-6; d_call: -; cdr3_nt: TGTGCCAGCAGAAGGGACCGGTTGAGTTCACCCCTCCACTTT; cdr3_aa: CASRRDRLSSPLHF
clone_size: -; v_call: TRBV29-1; j_call: TRBJ1-2; d_call: -; cdr3_nt: TGCAGCGTCGACGCCGCCTCGAACTATGGCTACACCTTC; cdr3_aa: CSVDAASNYGYTF
clone_size: few; v_call: TRBV27; j_call: TRBJ1-1; d_call: -; cdr3_nt: TGTGCCAGCAGTTCCCCCGTCCGAGGGAACACTGAAGCTTTCTTT; cdr3_aa: CASSSPVRGNTEAFF
clone_size: many; v_call: TRBV18; j_call: TRBJ2-1; d_call: TRBD2; cdr3_nt: TGTGCCAGCTCACCAGGGCGGGAGGGCCTGGGTGAGCAGTTCTTC; cdr3_aa: CASSPGREGLGEQFF